This T cell receptor (beta chain) was sequenced during a study of shared clonotypes between healthy human individuals. Germline CDR1 is SGHAT and CDR2 is FQNNGV. This CDR3 region has 15 residues. After removal of 4 bases from V and 2 bases from J, the junction contained 6 bases not matched to a gene. Using immunoSEQ multiplex PCR, the repertoire was profiled, and TCRdb retains in-frame clones only, with some absent. The sample carries approximately 95,000 clones, roughly two thirds recorded once. The donors, all of them Caucasian adults, lived in Nashville, Tennessee. Input material: memory CD8+ T cells sorted from blood. Subset given: CD45RO+ cells pooled with CCR7-negative TemRA cells. The chain recombines TRBV11-2 with TRBJ2-7, with 9 bases that match TRBD1. The source of this sequence is a young man in good health. The CDR3 coding sequence is TGTGCCAGCAGCTCTTACAGGGGGCAAGCCTACGAGCAGTACTTC. Translation: CASSSYRGQAYEQYF.